This T cell receptor (beta chain) was obtained from a study of blood T cell repertoires in COVID-19. Study in general: Sources were T cells, B-cell-depleted T cells, or PBMCs; the material itself was cDNA or gDNA.

In the source study's methods: Amplified reference gene primers provided the basis for estimating nucleated cell counts. The assay was immunoSEQ multiplex PCR, and TCRdb's table has in-frame clones only and misses some. The DNA was the basis for D and trimming; V, J and clone size are from that table. The sample carries about 310,000 clones, about nine tenths recorded once. Trimming took off 7 bases at V and 1 base at J, with 9 bases between the two ends. The germline V gene has CDR1 SNHLY and CDR2 FYNNEI. The CDR3 runs to 13 residues. Input material: PBMCs or T cells enriched from blood (not recorded which). The TCR sequence derives from a woman in her 40s who had recovered from COVID-19. V usage is TRBV2 and J usage is TRBJ2-3; D perhaps matches TRBD2 (6 bases). The CDR3 reads CASKREGTDTQYF. The DNA for the CDR3 is TGTGCCAGCAAAAGGGAGGGCACAGATACGCAGTATTTT.